The 31 T cell receptor beta chains in this list originate from one sample, sequenced in a study of post-analysis software for immune sequencing data. General study findings and limits: About five TRBV segments were more frequent in patients than controls; TRBV5-6, TRBV5-1 and TRBV20-1 belonged to this group.

Their target antigens are unknown. Prepared libraries of TCR beta cDNA carried unique molecular identifiers. TCRdb used MiXCR to reprocess the PCR reads, holding one entry per CDR3 protein. The sample shows about 150,000 distinct CDR3 sequences, about 29% of them seen only once. The specimen sequenced was blood. Every receptor here comes from a girl aged 5 to 17 with multiple sclerosis.

This rearrangement joins TRBV12-3 or TRBV12-4 to TRBJ1-1, with D possibly TRBD1 on 5 matching bases. The V and J ends lost 7 bases and 9 bases respectively, with 18 bases between them. The CDR3 sequence is 13 residues long. CDR3 sequence: CASTHSKPGKAFF. CDR3 in DNA: TGTGCCAGCACCCATTCAAAACCAGGGAAAGCTTTCTTT.

This clonotype was seen ten or more times. Written as DNA, the CDR3 is TGTGCCAGCCCCCACGGGGCGAATGAGCAGTTCTTC. Protein sequence: CASPHGANEQFF. The gene calls are TRBV7-3 and TRBJ2-1, with D perhaps given as TRBD1 or TRBD2 (5 bases each). There are 12 residues in the CDR3. Germline V gene sequence: CDR1 SGHTA, CDR2 FQGTGA. Trimming stripped 8 bases from V and 7 bases from J, with 12 bases between.

This clonotype was observed at least ten times. The chain has TRBV12-3 or TRBV12-4 and TRBJ2-7; D possibly matches TRBD1 or TRBD2 (6 bases each). This CDR3 spans 16 amino acids. Trimming shortened V by 2 bases and J by 2 bases, and 16 bases separated the two germline ends. In nucleotides, the CDR3 is TGTGCCAGCAGTTTATTGGGGGGCGAGCTCACCTACGAGCAGTACTTC. Protein product: CASSLLGGELTYEQYF.

This clonotype was picked up a small number of times. The rearrangement joins TRBV20-1 to TRBJ2-7; 7 positions match TRBD2. Germline-derived CDR1 and CDR2 are DFQATT and SNEGSKA (reference sequence). The CDR3 is 14 amino acids. Losses at the gene ends were 5 bases for V and 7 bases for J; bases not matched to a gene: 14. The CDR3 DNA reads as TGCAGTGCTCCGGGACTAACGGACTACAATGAGCAGTACTTC. This sequence encodes CSAPGLTDYNEQYF.

Many counts were recorded for this clonotype. The chain's CDR3 is CASSLAWGGTYEQYF. The CDR3 DNA is TGTGCCAGCAGCTTGGCCTGGGGGGGAACCTACGAGCAGTACTTC. The V call is TRBV5-5, the J call TRBJ2-7; 7 positions agree with TRBD2. J gave up 2 bases and V 0 bases, and 5 bases lay outside the gene matches. Looked up from germline, CDR1 is SGHKS and CDR2 is YYEKEE (reference sequence). The CDR3 runs 15 residues.

This clonotype was found a few times. The rearrangement links TRBV12-3 or TRBV12-4 to TRBJ2-2, with 11 bases aligning to TRBD2. Trimming removed 6 bases from V and 3 bases from J; junction bases left unmatched: 6. This CDR3 spans 16 amino acids. CDR3 sequence (DNA): TGTGCCAGCAGACGCACTAGCGGGGGCCACACCGGGGAGCTGTTTTTT. Amino acid sequence: CASRRTSGGHTGELFF.

This clonotype was picked up one time. This sequence may be a read error, since a much larger clone differs from it by one base. V and J are TRBV3-1 and TRBJ2-1; no reliable D call. The CDR3 covers 12 residues. Germline V gene sequence: CDR1 LGHDT, CDR2 YNNKEL (reference sequence). The CDR3 here is CASSQVRNEQVF. The CDR3 bases are TGTGCCAGCAGCCAAGTAAGGAATGAGCAGGTCTTC.

The chain is built from TRBV3-1 and TRBJ2-3; no clear D gene. Trimming stripped 2 bases from V and 6 bases from J, with 9 bases between. The CDR3 sequence is 13 residues long. Germline V gene lookup returns CDR1 LGHDT and CDR2 YNNKEL (reference sequence). The chain's CDR3 is CASSQLYRDTQYF. In DNA form, the CDR3 reads TGTGCCAGCAGCCAACTCTATCGGGATACGCAGTATTTT.

This clonotype has a handful of counts. The CDR3 DNA is TGTGCCAGCAGCCAAGCCCGTAGGGGGTCGCCGAACACTGAAGCTTTCTTT. As protein: CASSQARRGSPNTEAFF. The chain uses TRBV3-1 and TRBJ1-1, with D possibly matching TRBD1 (6 bases). The CDR3 contains 17 residues. Per germline, CDR1 LGHDT and CDR2 YNNKEL (reference sequence). Trimming shortened V by 1 base and J by 1 base, and 16 bases separated the two germline ends.

This clonotype was counted many times. The chain joins TRBV7-6 to TRBJ2-1; D ambiguous. With 5 bases removed from V and 6 bases from J, the gap between germline ends came to 11 bases. Per the germline V gene, CDR1 is SGHVS and CDR2 is FNYEAQ. This CDR3 is 13 amino acids long. CDR3 in amino acids: CASSPGWGNEQFF. The CDR3 DNA follows: TGTGCCAGCAGCCCAGGATGGGGCAATGAGCAGTTCTTC.

This chain links TRBV21-1 with TRBJ2-1; the tabulated D call, TRBD1, remains unverified against the DNA. TRBV21-1 is labeled a pseudogene. The CDR3 spans 20 residues. The DNA of the CDR3 is TGTGCCAGCAGCCATCCGGGACGACCTCGCCATAGACCGTCCTACAATGAGCAGTTCTTC. This encodes CASSHPGRPRHRPSYNEQFF.

J is TRBJ2-2 and V is TRBV24-1; D call uncertain. Germline V gives CDR1 KGHDR, CDR2 SFDVKD. The CDR3 is 14 residues long. Trimming stripped 3 bases from V and 3 bases from J, with 7 bases between. The CDR3 region is CATSDARDTGELFF. CDR3 DNA: TGTGCCACCAGTGATGCCAGAGACACCGGGGAGCTGTTTTTT.

A word on this clonotype: A much larger clonotype is one base distant, so this may be a read error. DNA for the CDR3: TGTGCCGGCAGCTCAGGGACGAAAGATACGCAGTATTTT. Translated: CAGSSGTKDTQYF. The chain employs TRBV7-2 and TRBJ2-3; the D gene could be TRBD1 or TRBD2 (5 bases each). The germline V gene encodes CDR1 SGHTA and CDR2 FQGNSA. The CDR3 loop spans 13 amino acids.

There are many counts of this clonotype. The chain has TRBV7-9 and TRBJ2-7; TRBD2 agrees at 9 bases. Germline trimming cut 4 bases from V and 2 bases from J; bases unmatched to any gene: 6. Germline V lookup: CDR1 SEHNR, CDR2 FQNEAQ (reference sequence). This CDR3 is built from 15 residues. The CDR3: CASSYGLANTYEQYF. The DNA for the CDR3 is TGTGCCAGCAGCTACGGACTAGCGAATACCTACGAGCAGTACTTC. The entire variable domain, with the rest obtained from reference TRBV7-9 and TRBJ2-7, is as follows: DTGVSQNPRHKITKRGQNVTFRCDPISEHNRLYWYRQTLGQGPEFLTYFQNEAQLEKSRLLSDRFSAERPKGSFSTLEIQRTEQGDSAMYLCASSYGLANTYEQYFGPGTRLTVT.

The chain couples TRBV7-2 to TRBJ1-2; the D is unclear. The CDR3 consists of 13 residues. The V gene's germline CDR1 is SGHTA and CDR2 FQGNSA. V shed 1 base and J shed 7 bases, with 10 bases lying between them. Written as DNA, the CDR3 is TGTGCCAGCAGCTTAGAACCAACGGGTGGCTACACCTTC. Translation: CASSLEPTGGYTF.

There are many counts of this clonotype. V gene TRBV20-1 combines with J gene TRBJ1-5, with 7 bases lining up with TRBD1. This CDR3 region has 16 residues. Per germline, CDR1 DFQATT and CDR2 SNEGSKA (reference sequence). With V trimmed by 6 bases and J by 1 base, 12 bases remained unmatched. CDR3 region: CSALMRDRGSNQPQHF. CDR3 in DNA: TGCAGTGCCCTAATGAGGGACAGAGGAAGCAATCAGCCCCAGCATTTT.

This clonotype was counted once. One end of the junction fails to match germline, which may point to a read error. The V gene is TRBV28, the J gene TRBJ2-7, with no clear D. CDR1 and CDR2 from the germline V gene are MDHEN and SYDVKM. This CDR3 spans 16 amino acids. The CDR3 coding sequence is TGTGCCGGCAGTTTACCTTCGACCCCAGCCGGGTGGGAGCAGTACTTC. It is translated as CAGSLPSTPAGWEQYF.

The CDR3 region has the DNA TGTGCCAGCAGCCCTAGGTGGCAAGAGACCCAGTACTTC. Its protein is CASSPRWQETQYF. The rearrangement joins TRBV12-3 or TRBV12-4 to TRBJ2-5; D is unresolved. V was shortened by 6 bases and J by 2 bases, with 10 bases between the two germline ends. The CDR3 consists of 13 residues.

This sequence joins TRBV7-3 and TRBJ2-5, with 15 bases identical to TRBD2. CDR1 SGHTA and CDR2 FQGTGA come from the germline V gene. The CDR3 has 16 residues. The junction had 11 bases not matched to a gene; V was cut back by 4 bases and J by 11 bases. CDR3 residues: CASSYGLAGGQNEQYF. The CDR3, as DNA: TGTGCCAGCAGCTACGGACTAGCGGGAGGGCAGAATGAGCAGTACTTC.

This clonotype appeared a few times. The chain recombines TRBV7-9 with TRBJ2-3; D possibly matches TRBD1 or TRBD2 (5 bases each). This CDR3 comprises 17 residues. CDR1 and CDR2 (germline): SEHNR, FQNEAQ (reference sequence). The V gene lost 2 bases and the J gene lost 2 bases, with 17 bases spanning the gap. The CDR3 here is CASSLRPGTLFTDTQYF. The CDR3 DNA reads as TGTGCCAGCAGCTTAAGACCCGGGACGTTATTCACAGATACGCAGTATTTT.

V gene TRBV5-1 combines with J gene TRBJ1-5, with 9 bases aligning to TRBD1. Germline V CDR1 and CDR2: SGHRS, YFSETQ. This CDR3 comprises 17 residues. V lost 4 bases, J lost 6 bases, and 14 bases stayed unmatched. The CDR3 sequence is CASSIDPGTGTGQPQHF. The CDR3 DNA is TGCGCCAGCAGCATCGACCCCGGGACAGGGACGGGTCAGCCCCAGCATTTT. The full variable domain, with the rest looked up from reference TRBV5-1 and TRBJ1-5, is KAGVTQTPRYLIKTRGQQVTLSCSPISGHRSVSWYQQTPGQGLQFLFEYFSETQRNKGNFPGRFSGRQFSNSRSEMNVSTLELGDSALYLCASSIDPGTGTGQPQHFGDGTRLSIL.

This clonotype was found many times. The chain is built from TRBV12-3 or TRBV12-4 and TRBJ2-1; weak D call: TRBD1 (7 bases). The CDR3 has 14 amino acids. Trimming removed 2 bases at V and 6 bases at J, with 11 bases between. CDR3 in DNA: TGTGCCAGCAGTTTACCAGGGGGGTTCAATGAGCAGTTCTTC. Protein sequence: CASSLPGGFNEQFF.

The chain recombines TRBV29-1 with TRBJ1-1; 9 bases fit TRBD1. From germline, CDR1 is SQVTM and CDR2 ANQGSEA. The CDR3 is 14 residues long. V shed 7 bases and J 1 base; nucleotides not matched to a gene: 7. CDR3: CSATLDRGNTEAFF. DNA of the CDR3: TGCAGCGCTACCCTGGACAGGGGGAACACTGAAGCTTTCTTT.

Ten or more counts support this clonotype. V and J are TRBV20-1 and TRBJ2-1, with D possibly called TRBD1 or TRBD2 (5 bases each). CDR1 is DFQATT and CDR2 is SNEGSKA in the germline V gene (reference sequence). Trimming pared 5 bases from V and 0 bases from J, leaving 11 bases between. The CDR3 is made up of 14 amino acids. CDR3 nucleotide sequence: TGCAGTGCTCGGACAACTAGCTCCTACAATGAGCAGTTCTTC. It yields the protein CSARTTSSYNEQFF.

With respect to this clonotype: A much more abundant neighbour one base away suggests this may be a read error. The CDR3 nucleotides are TGTGCCAGCTCACCGGTGATTGGACAGTGCACAGATACGCAGTATTTT. Amino acids: CASSPVIGQCTDTQYF. This chain links TRBV18 with TRBJ2-3, with D tentatively TRBD1 (6 bases). The CDR3 sequence is 16 residues long. Trimming left V 3 bases short and J 1 base short, with 14 bases between. The germline gives CDR1 KGHSH, CDR2 LQKENI.

This clonotype was observed at least ten times. The rearrangement joins TRBV3-1 to TRBJ2-1; D may be TRBD2 (6 bases). The germline V gene encodes CDR1 LGHDT and CDR2 YNNKEL (reference sequence). The CDR3 loop spans 12 amino acids. V was cut by 6 bases and J by 9 bases, with 12 bases left in between. The DNA for the CDR3 is TGTGCCAGCAGTCGCGGGACTCTTGAGCAGTTCTTC. Amino acids: CASSRGTLEQFF.

This clonotype was recorded a few times. The gene calls are TRBV5-6 and TRBJ1-1, with 9 positions matching TRBD1. The trim removed 4 bases at V and 4 bases at J, leaving 14 bases unmatched. Germline CDR1 is SGHDT and CDR2 is YYEEEE. The CDR3 runs to 17 residues. CDR3: CASSPGQGRRGGTEAFF. Written as DNA, the CDR3 is TGTGCCAGCAGCCCCGGACAGGGGAGGAGAGGTGGCACTGAAGCTTTCTTT.

Points on this clonotype: A much bigger clone sits one base away, suggesting this may be a read error. V is TRBV20-1 and J is TRBJ1-1; the D gene is possibly TRBD1 (5 bases). The CDR3 loop spans 14 amino acids. Looked up from germline, CDR1 is DFQATT and CDR2 is SNEGSKA (reference sequence). The CDR3 here is CSARDLGLNPEAFF. The CDR3 DNA follows: TGCAGTGCTAGAGATTTGGGGCTGAACCCTGAAGCTTTCTTT.

The chain joins TRBV18 to TRBJ2-7, with D perhaps assigned TRBD1 or TRBD2 (5 bases each). The CDR3 is 15 amino acids. Germline V gene lookup returns CDR1 KGHSH and CDR2 LQKENI. Trimming cost V 8 bases and J 1 base, with 18 bases left between them. In DNA form, the CDR3 reads TGTGCCAGCCCCCTCGAGCCAGGGAGTTCCTACGAGCAGTACTTC. Protein product: CASPLEPGSSYEQYF.

This clonotype was recorded a few times. J is TRBJ2-6 and V is TRBV11-1; D call uncertain. Trimming left V 5 bases short and J 0 bases short, with 8 bases between. CDR1 is SGHAT, CDR2 FQDESV, per germline (reference sequence). The CDR3 runs to 15 residues. CDR3 sequence (DNA): TGTGCCAGCAGCATTTGGAGCTCTGGGGCCAACGTCCTGACTTTC. Translation gives CASSIWSSGANVLTF.

This clonotype has more than one count but fewer than ten. The chain combines TRBV28 with TRBJ1-2, with D perhaps TRBD1 (6 bases). The CDR3 contains 13 residues. The V and J ends lost 5 bases and 4 bases respectively, with 11 bases between them. Germline V gene lookup returns CDR1 MDHEN and CDR2 SYDVKM. In nucleotides, the CDR3 is TGTGCCAGCAGTCCCGGGGGCGGCTATGGCTACACCTTC. Translating gives CASSPGGGYGYTF.